The T cell receptor beta chain described here comes from a study of CD8 T cells in ankylosing spondylitis. Study findings and constraints: There was reportedly significant enrichment of clones that were disease-linked in matched ankylosing spondylitis synovial fluid. About 8 highly homologous variants made up a TCR beta motif, and this motif appeared characteristic of ankylosing spondylitis blood.

Each CDR3 protein gets one entry after TCRdb re-called the 5' RACE reads with MiXCR. The sample includes 500,000 to 550,000 distinct CDR3 sequences, about 13% of them seen just once. About this clonotype itself: Its antigen is as yet unknown. One end of the junction is discordant with germline, which a read error may explain.

CDR1 and CDR2 from the germline V gene are WSHSY and SAAADI. This CDR3 contains 11 residues. The TCR sequence derives from a male donor with ankylosing spondylitis. The specimen was blood, either unsorted or a sorted T cell fraction (not recorded which). The V gene is TRBV10-2, the J gene TRBJ2-7; no definite D call. This CDR3 reads CASSELASFLF. CDR3 nucleotide sequence: TGCGCCAGCAGTGAGTTGGCCAGTTTTCTGTTC.